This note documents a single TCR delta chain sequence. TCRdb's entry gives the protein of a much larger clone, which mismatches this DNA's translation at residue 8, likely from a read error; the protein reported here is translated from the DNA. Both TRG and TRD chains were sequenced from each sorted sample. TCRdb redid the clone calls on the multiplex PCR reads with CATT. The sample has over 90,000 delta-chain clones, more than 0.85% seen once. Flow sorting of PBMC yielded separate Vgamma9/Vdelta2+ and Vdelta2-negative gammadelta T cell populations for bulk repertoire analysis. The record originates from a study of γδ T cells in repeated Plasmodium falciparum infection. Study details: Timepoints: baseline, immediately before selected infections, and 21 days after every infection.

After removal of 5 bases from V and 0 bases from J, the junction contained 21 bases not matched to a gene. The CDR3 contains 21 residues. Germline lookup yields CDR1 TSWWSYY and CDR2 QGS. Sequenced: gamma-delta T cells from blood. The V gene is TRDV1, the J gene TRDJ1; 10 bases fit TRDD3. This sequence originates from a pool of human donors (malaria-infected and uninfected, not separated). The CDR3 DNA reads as TGTGCTCTTGGGCCTCAGGGAGCTTCCTCCGGGGGATACGCTTACACCGATAAACTCATCTTT. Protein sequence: CALGPQGASSGGYAYTDKLIF.